This TCR beta chain was captured by sequencing in a study of blood T cells in healthy people across ages. This clonotype showed up just a few times. V shed 3 bases and J 3 bases; nucleotides not matched to a gene: 4. Germline loops: CDR1 KGHSH, CDR2 LQKENI. This CDR3 comprises 15 residues. Primers used in a second PCR of about 7 to 12 cycles were a sample-barcoded 5' primer and a J-beta primer mix. One entry per CDR3 protein results from TCRdb running MiXCR on the 5' RACE reads. The data contain about 800,000 distinct CDR3 sequences, around 25% of them seen just once; the ten biggest clones take up under 4.5%. These data are also associated with another study on T cells of mothers and their children.

The sample was blood. The genes are TRBV18 and TRBJ1-4, with 7 nucleotides matching TRBD1. The receptor was isolated from a boy under 18 in good health. The DNA of the CDR3 is TGTGCCAGCTCACCGGGACAGCCTCCTAATGAAAAACTGTTTTTT. Translated, it gives CASSPGQPPNEKLFF.